These 8 T cell receptor beta chains share one sample of origin, sequenced in a study of esophageal squamous cell carcinoma under preoperative chemotherapy. Specified time point: before preoperative PTX-NDP chemotherapy. TCRdb analysed the PCR reads with MiXCR anew, one entry per CDR3 protein. The data contain 15,000 or so distinct CDR3 sequences, around half of them singletons. The specimen was obtained from a patient given preoperative chemotherapy. These receptors all come from a human donor with esophageal squamous cell carcinoma. The donor label of this sample is uncertain.

The chain carries TRBV7-2 and TRBJ2-5, with unresolved D. The germline CDR1 and CDR2 sequences are SGHTA and FQGNSA. The CDR3 sequence is 17 residues long. V lost 8 bases, J lost 0 bases, and 22 bases lay in between. CDR3 DNA: TGTGCCAGCCCACCCAAGAGGTCAGGTTCGTACCAAGAGACCCAGTACTTC. Encoded protein: CASPPKRSGSYQETQYF.

A remark on this clonotype: At one boundary the junction diverges from the germline segment, which might be a read error. CDR3 region: CASSLTDMQYF. In DNA form, the CDR3 reads TGTGCCAGCAGCCTCACAGATATGCAGTACTTT. V and J are TRBV12-3 or TRBV12-4 and TRBJ2-4; no definite D call. The CDR3 has 11 residues.

This clonotype was recorded many times. This chain links TRBV7-2 with TRBJ2-1; D uncertain. Between the trimmed V and J ends, which lost 5 bases and 4 bases, there was a span of 15 bases. Germline V gene sequence: CDR1 SGHTA, CDR2 FQGNSA. The CDR3 runs 15 residues. The DNA of the CDR3 is TGTGCCAGCAGCCAACCCTTAGGTGGGTACAATGAGCAGTTCTTC. Translating it yields CASSQPLGGYNEQFF.

J is TRBJ2-1 and V is TRBV7-2; D call uncertain. Gene TRBJ2-7 matches the end of the DNA better, so the J call may be wrong. The germline V gene has CDR1 SGHTA and CDR2 FQGNSA. This CDR3 region has 11 residues. The CDR3 region is CASSFGSEQYF. The CDR3 coding sequence is TGTGCCAGCAGCTTTGGGTCCGAGCAGTACTTC.

This clonotype appeared a few times. The chain carries TRBV7-2 and TRBJ1-1, with 7 bases fitting TRBD1. CDR3 length equals 13 residues. Looked up from germline, CDR1 is SGHTA and CDR2 is FQGNSA. V gave up 6 bases and J gave up 3 bases; unmatched junction bases: 4. The CDR3 is CASSPTGDTEAFF. In DNA, the CDR3 is TGTGCCAGCAGTCCAACAGGGGACACTGAAGCTTTCTTT.

The CDR3 nucleotides are TGTGCCAGCTCTTCCACCCCACACAGGGGGGCACAGCAGTTCTTC. Protein: CASSSTPHRGAQQFF. This chain uses TRBV18 with TRBJ2-1; the match to TRBD1 covers 8 bases. Unmatched junction bases numbered 15, after V lost 6 bases and J lost 11 bases. This CDR3 is built from 15 residues. In germline, CDR1 is KGHSH, CDR2 LQKENI.

By sample share, this clonotype is medium-sized. The chain is built from TRBV12-3 or TRBV12-4 and TRBJ2-1; TRBD1 agrees at 8 bases. The CDR3 has 15 amino acids. The V segment lost 7 bases and the J segment 5 bases; nucleotides outside the gene matches: 10. The CDR3 is CASKRVDRVDNEQFF. CDR3 nucleotides: TGTGCCAGCAAGAGGGTGGACAGGGTGGACAATGAGCAGTTCTTC.

The CDR3 DNA reads as TGTGCCAGCAGTACGTGGGCGAGCACAGATACGCAGTATTTT. This translates into CASSTWASTDTQYF. The chain is built from TRBV27 and TRBJ2-3, with unresolved D. Between the trimmed V and J ends, which lost 5 bases and 0 bases, there was a span of 9 bases. Germline CDR1 is MNHEY and CDR2 is SMNVEV (reference sequence). The CDR3 covers 14 residues.